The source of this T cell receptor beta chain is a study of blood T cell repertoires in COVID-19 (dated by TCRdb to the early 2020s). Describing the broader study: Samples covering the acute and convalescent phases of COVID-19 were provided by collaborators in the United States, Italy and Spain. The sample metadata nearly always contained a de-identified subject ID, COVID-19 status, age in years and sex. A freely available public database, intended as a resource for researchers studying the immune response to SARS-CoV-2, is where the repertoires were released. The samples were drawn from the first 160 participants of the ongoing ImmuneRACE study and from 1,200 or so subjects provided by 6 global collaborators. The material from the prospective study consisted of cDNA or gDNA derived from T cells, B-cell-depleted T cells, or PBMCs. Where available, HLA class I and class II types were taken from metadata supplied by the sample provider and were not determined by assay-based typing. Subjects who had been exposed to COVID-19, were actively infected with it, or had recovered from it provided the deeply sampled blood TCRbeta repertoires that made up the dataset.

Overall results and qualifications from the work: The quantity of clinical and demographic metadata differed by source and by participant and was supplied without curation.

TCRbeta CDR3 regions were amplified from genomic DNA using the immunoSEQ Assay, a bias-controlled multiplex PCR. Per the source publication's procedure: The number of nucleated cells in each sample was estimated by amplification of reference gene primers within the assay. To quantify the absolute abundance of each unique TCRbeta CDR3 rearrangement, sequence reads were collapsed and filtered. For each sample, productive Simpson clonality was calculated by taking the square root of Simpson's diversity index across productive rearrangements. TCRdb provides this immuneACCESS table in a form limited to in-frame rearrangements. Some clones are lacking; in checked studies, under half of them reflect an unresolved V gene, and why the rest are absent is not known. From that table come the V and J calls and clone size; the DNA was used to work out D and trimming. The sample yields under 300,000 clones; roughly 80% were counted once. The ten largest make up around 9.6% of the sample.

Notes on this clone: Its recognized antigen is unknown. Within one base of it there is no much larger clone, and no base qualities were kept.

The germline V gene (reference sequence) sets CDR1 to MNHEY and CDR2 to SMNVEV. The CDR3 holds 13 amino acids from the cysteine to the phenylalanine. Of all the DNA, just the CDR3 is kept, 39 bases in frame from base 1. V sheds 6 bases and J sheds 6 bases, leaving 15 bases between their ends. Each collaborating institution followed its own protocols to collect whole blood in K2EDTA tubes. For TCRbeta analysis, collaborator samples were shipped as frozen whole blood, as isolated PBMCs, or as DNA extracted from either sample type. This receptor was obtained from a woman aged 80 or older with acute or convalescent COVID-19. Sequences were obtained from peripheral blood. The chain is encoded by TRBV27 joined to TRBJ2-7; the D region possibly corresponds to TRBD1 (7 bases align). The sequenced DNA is TGTGCCAGCAGCCACCGACAGGGACTCGAGCAGTACTTC. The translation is CASSHRQGLEQYF.